This T cell receptor beta chain was identified during a study of siplizumab effects on memory and regulatory T cells. Generated by immunoSEQ multiplex PCR, the TCRdb table keeps only in-frame clones and is missing some. Here the sample spans 100,000 or so clones, roughly 94% being singletons. The CDR3 contains 15 residues. V lost 0 bases and J lost 2, with 6 bases in between. Germline CDR1 SGHTS, CDR2 YDEGEE. The specimen sequenced was non-Treg CD4+ T cells sorted from blood. The sequence was collected from a human donor in good health. V gene TRBV5-8 combines with J gene TRBJ2-6, with D hard to call. The DNA of the CDR3 is TGTGCCAGCAGCTTGGGGGAAACTGGGGCCAACGTCCTGACTTTC. Translating it yields CASSLGETGANVLTF.